Presented here are 25 T cell receptor beta chains from one specimen sequenced in a study of shared clonotypes between healthy human individuals. Profiled with immunoSEQ multiplex PCR; TCRdb holds only in-frame clones, not every one. The sample contains almost 700,000 clones, 90% to 95% of which appear only once. CD45RO-negative, CCR7-positively selected cells formed the naive CD8 fraction, excluding terminally differentiated effector memory CD45RA+ cells. What was sequenced was naive CD8+ T cells sorted from blood. These receptors were collected from a man aged 25-40 years in good health.

The chain combines TRBV7-9 with TRBJ2-3; 8 bases agree with TRBD2. The length of the CDR3 is 13 residues. V lost 9 bases and J lost 6; bases outside the gene matches: 8. Germline CDR1 and CDR2: SEHNR and FQNEAQ (reference sequence). As DNA, the CDR3 is TGTGCCAGTTCACTAGCGGCTTTTGATACGCAGTATTTT. Its protein product is CASSLAAFDTQYF.

The V and J genes are TRBV5-1 and TRBJ1-1; TRBD1 agrees at 7 bases. CDR3 length equals 15 residues. The J segment lost 1 base and the V segment lost 0 bases, leaving 3 bases of the junction unmatched. The germline gives CDR1 SGHRS, CDR2 YFSETQ. CDR3 sequence (DNA): TGCGCCAGCAGCTTGGGGAGACAGGGGAACACTGAAGCTTTCTTT. Amino acid sequence: CASSLGRQGNTEAFF.

The chain is built from TRBV19 and TRBJ2-1; D unclear. CDR1 and CDR2 (germline): LNHDA, SQIVND (reference sequence). The ends were cut back, 8 bases at V and 0 bases at J, with 14 bases in the middle. CDR3 length equals 15 residues. CDR3 bases: TGTGCCAGTCTCACCCATAACAGCTCCTACAATGAGCAGTTCTTC. Encoded protein: CASLTHNSSYNEQFF.

V and J are TRBV7-3 and TRBJ2-7; no clear D gene. This CDR3 is 13 amino acids long. Per germline, CDR1 SGHTA and CDR2 FQGTGA. Between the trimmed V and J ends, which lost 5 bases and 1 base, there was a span of 9 bases. CDR3 sequence: CASSGWASYEQYF. CDR3 coding DNA: TGTGCCAGCAGCGGATGGGCTTCCTACGAGCAGTACTTC. The full variable domain, completed using reference TRBV7-3 and TRBJ2-7, is GAGVSQTPSNKVTEKGKYVELRCDPISGHTALYWYRQSLGQGPEFLIYFQGTGAADDSGLPNDRFFAVRPEGSVSTLKIQRTERGDSAVYLCASSGWASYEQYFGPGTRLTVT.

DNA for the CDR3: TGTGCCAGCAGGGGGACTAGCGGCACCTACGAGCAGTACTTC. Translated: CASRGTSGTYEQYF. V is TRBV6-1 and J is TRBJ2-7; 11 nucleotides agree with TRBD2. V lost 6 bases, J lost 2 bases, and 3 bases stayed unmatched. The CDR3 length is 14 residues. CDR1 MNHNS and CDR2 SASEGT come from the germline V gene.

The rearrangement joins TRBV7-9 to TRBJ2-5, with 7 bases aligning to TRBD1. CDR1 and CDR2 (germline): SEHNR, FQNEAQ (reference sequence). The CDR3 totals 15 residues. The junction had 5 bases not matched to a gene; V was cut back by 1 base and J by 3 bases. The CDR3 bases are TGTGCCAGCAGCTTAGGGACAGGTTTGGAAGAGACCCAGTACTTC. It codes for CASSLGTGLEETQYF.

This chain connects TRBV14 to TRBJ2-7; D is possibly TRBD1 or TRBD2 (5 bases each). Germline CDR1 SGHDN, CDR2 FVKESK. CDR3 length equals 16 residues. The V and J ends lost 2 bases and 2 bases respectively, with 16 bases between them. The CDR3 bases are TGTGCCAGCAGCCAACTCGGGACCAGCAGGGCCTACGAGCAGTACTTC. Its translation is CASSQLGTSRAYEQYF.

V usage is TRBV27 and J usage is TRBJ1-5, with a possible D match to TRBD1 (6 bases). V was shortened by 5 bases and J by 7 bases, with 18 bases between the two germline ends. Germline lookup yields CDR1 MNHEY and CDR2 SMNVEV (reference sequence). The CDR3 spans 15 residues. CDR3 nucleotides: TGTGCCAGCAGTCCGCGCAGGGGAGGGAAACAGCCCCAGCATTTT. This sequence encodes CASSPRRGGKQPQHF.

This chain uses TRBV2 with TRBJ2-1; either TRBD1 or TRBD2 may supply D (6 bases each). The CDR3 contains 15 residues. CDR1 is SNHLY, CDR2 FYNNEI, per germline. Trimming pared 7 bases from V and 0 bases from J, leaving 13 bases between. The CDR3 is CASTLGGSSYNEQFF. CDR3 nucleotides: TGTGCCAGCACTTTAGGGGGGAGCTCCTACAATGAGCAGTTCTTC. Filled out from reference TRBV2 and TRBJ2-1, the complete variable domain reads EPEVTQTPSHQVTQMGQEVILRCVPISNHLYFYWYRQILGQKVEFLVSFYNNEISEKSEIFDDQFSVERPDGSNFTLKIRSTKLEDSAMYFCASTLGGSSYNEQFFGPGTRLTVL.

The genes are TRBV29-1 and TRBJ2-4; 9 bases map to TRBD1. This CDR3 is 12 amino acids long. V was clipped by 7 bases and J by 5 bases; unmatched bases: 3. Germline values: CDR1 SQVTM, CDR2 ANQGSEA. CDR3 DNA sequence: TGCAGCGCCCGGACAGGGGAAAACATTCAGTACTTC. Its translation: CSARTGENIQYF.

The rearrangement joins TRBV28 to TRBJ2-1, with TRBD1 matching over 7 bases. Germline-derived CDR1 and CDR2 are MDHEN and SYDVKM. The CDR3 covers 16 residues. V lost 7 bases and J lost 8; bases outside the gene matches: 17. This CDR3 is CASTLGQWEGSHEQFF. CDR3 nucleotide sequence: TGTGCCAGCACTTTGGGACAGTGGGAAGGGAGTCATGAGCAGTTCTTC.

The J gene is TRBJ2-1, the V gene TRBV7-2; D is undetermined. This CDR3 is 13 amino acids long. V was trimmed by 7 bases and J by 7 bases, leaving 14 bases between them. Germline assignment: CDR1 SGHTA and CDR2 FQGNSA. This CDR3 reads CASTVLSRNEQFF. CDR3 in DNA: TGTGCCAGCACGGTTTTGAGTCGGAATGAGCAGTTCTTC.

A note on this clone: The same CDR3 can be traced to other DNA sequences in this sample. This chain joins TRBV7-6 and TRBJ2-1; 9 positions agree with TRBD2. There are 15 residues in the CDR3. Germline values: CDR1 SGHVS, CDR2 FNYEAQ. With V trimmed by 3 bases and J by 3 bases, 3 bases remained unmatched. CDR3 loop: CASSLTSGLYNEQFF. DNA of the CDR3: TGTGCCAGCAGCTTGACTAGCGGACTCTACAATGAGCAGTTCTTC.

The chain uses TRBV5-6 and TRBJ1-2; D not certain. CDR3 length: 15 amino acids. V lost 2 bases to trimming and J lost 8 bases, with 19 bases between them. CDR1 and CDR2 from the germline V gene are SGHDT and YYEEEE. CDR3 sequence: CASSLSRTHWIGYTF. The DNA for the CDR3 is TGTGCCAGCAGCTTATCCAGAACTCACTGGATCGGCTACACCTTC.

The V call is TRBV7-8, the J call TRBJ2-2, with D tentatively TRBD1 (5 bases). Trimming took off 5 bases at V and 7 bases at J, with 17 bases between the two ends. There are 15 residues in the CDR3. CDR1 SGHVS and CDR2 FQNEAQ come from the germline V gene. CDR3 bases: TGTGCCAGCAGCGCGTCAGGGTCCCCGGACGGGGAGCTGTTTTTT. Amino acid sequence: CASSASGSPDGELFF.

V and J are TRBV7-6 and TRBJ2-1; TRBD2 matches 9 bases. This CDR3 contains 15 residues. The junction had 4 bases not matched to a gene; V was cut back by 2 bases and J by 5 bases. CDR1 is SGHVS, CDR2 FNYEAQ, per germline. The DNA for the CDR3 is TGTGCCAGCAGCTTACCAGCGGGAGGCCACAATGAGCAGTTCTTC. The encoded protein is CASSLPAGGHNEQFF.

The chain couples TRBV13 to TRBJ1-1; D ambiguous. Germline values: CDR1 PRHDT, CDR2 FYEKMQ (reference sequence). The CDR3 spans 12 residues. V was trimmed by 5 bases and J by 11 bases, leaving 15 bases between them. This chain's CDR3 is CASSLPGNGAFF. The CDR3 region has the DNA TGTGCCAGCAGCCTTCCGGGGAATGGTGCTTTCTTT. The full variable domain, rest sourced from reference TRBV13 and TRBJ1-1, is AAGVIQSPRHLIKEKRETATLKCYPIPRHDTVYWYQQGPGQDPQFLISFYEKMQSDKGSIPDRFSAQQFSDYHSELNMSSLELGDSALYFCASSLPGNGAFFGQGTRLTVV.

The CDR3 DNA is TGCGCCAGCAGCCAAGACAGGGGGAGTCCCATCTACACTGAAGCTTTCTTT. The encoded protein is CASSQDRGSPIYTEAFF. The chain carries TRBV4-3 and TRBJ1-1; 7 nucleotides agree with TRBD1. The V and J ends lost 0 bases and 3 bases, in that order; junction bases with no gene match: 10. In germline, CDR1 is LGHNA, CDR2 YSLEER. CDR3 length: 17 amino acids.

This CDR3 reads CASSTLSTDTQYF. In DNA, the CDR3 is TGTGCCAGCAGTACCCTTAGCACAGATACGCAGTATTTT. The V gene is TRBV28, the J gene TRBJ2-3; D remains unclear. Trimming took 5 bases from V and 0 from J, leaving 6 bases between them. Germline V CDR1 and CDR2: MDHEN, SYDVKM. This CDR3 region has 13 residues.

Regarding this clone: The identical CDR3 is also encoded by other nucleotide sequences in the sample. The chain couples TRBV7-2 to TRBJ2-2; D ambiguous. The V end was cut by 1 base, the J end by 4 bases, with 4 bases between. This CDR3 has 13 amino acids. The germline CDR1 and CDR2 sequences are SGHTA and FQGNSA. The CDR3 spells CASSLGFTGELFF. DNA of the CDR3: TGTGCCAGCAGCTTAGGCTTCACCGGGGAGCTGTTTTTT.

This chain uses TRBV27 with TRBJ1-1; D ambiguous. The CDR3 consists of 14 residues. Germline V gene data show CDR1 as MNHEY and CDR2 as SMNVEV (reference sequence). V was cut by 3 bases and J by 6 bases, with 14 bases left in between. The CDR3 DNA reads TGTGCCAGCAGTTTCTCGGCCCTAGCCCCTGAAGCTTTCTTT. It encodes CASSFSALAPEAFF.

This sequence joins TRBV5-8 and TRBJ1-1; no firm D call. The CDR3 runs to 15 residues. Trimming left V 0 bases short and J 1 base short, with 10 bases between. In germline, CDR1 is SGHTS, CDR2 YDEGEE. The CDR3 spells CASSLGPSGNTEAFF. CDR3 in DNA: TGTGCCAGCAGCTTGGGGCCTTCGGGGAACACTGAAGCTTTCTTT.

The chain couples TRBV6-5 to TRBJ2-1; D is uncertain. Looked up from germline, CDR1 is MNHEY and CDR2 is SVGAGI. Between the trimmed V and J ends, which lost 6 bases and 8 bases, there was a span of 20 bases. The CDR3 is made up of 15 amino acids. This CDR3 is CASRPLGKGRDEQFF. The CDR3 DNA reads TGTGCCAGCAGGCCTCTGGGGAAGGGCCGGGATGAGCAGTTCTTC.

This chain joins TRBV29-1 and TRBJ2-1; D unclear. V gave up 2 bases and J gave up 10 bases, with 12 bases separating them. The CDR3 consists of 12 residues. Germline loops: CDR1 SQVTM, CDR2 ANQGSEA. The CDR3 DNA sequence: TGCAGCGTTGAACCAGTCCTAGGGGAGCAGTTCTTC. This codes for CSVEPVLGEQFF.

The J gene is TRBJ2-1, the V gene TRBV4-3; D may be TRBD1 (5 bases). From germline, CDR1 is LGHNA and CDR2 YSLEER. This CDR3 comprises 13 residues. V was shortened by 0 bases and J by 13 bases, with 13 bases between the two germline ends. The CDR3 sequence: CASSQEARVEQFF. CDR3 DNA: TGCGCCAGCAGCCAAGAAGCCAGGGTAGAACAGTTCTTC.